A selection of T cell receptor beta chains follows, all from one sample in a study of OX40 agonist ivuxolimab in advanced cancers. Libraries were prepared by immunoSEQ multiplex PCR; TCRdb keeps only in-frame clonotypes and omits some of them. The sample carries 72,000 or so clones, approximately 92% recorded once. The material was CD4+ or CD8+ T cells sorted from blood, obtained in a trial of the OX40 agonist ivuxolimab. The receptors shown here come from an adult with an advanced solid tumor such as melanoma, head and neck, liver or kidney cancer. Both conserved end residues are part of each CDR3. The D gene is left open where the match is weak. Clone size appears in some rows only: once, few, many, or a class for an expanded clone.

j_call clone_size v_call cdr3_length d_call cdr3_nt cdr3_aa
TRBJ2-5 - TRBV25-1 16 TRBD2 TGTGCCAGCAAGTCCTTTAGCGGGAGGGGACAAGAGACCCAGTACTTC CASKSFSGRGQETQYF
TRBJ2-7 - TRBV9 16 TRBD1 TGTGCCAGCAGCGTAGCTTTCGGGCAGGGGGCGGGTGAGCAGTACTTC CASSVAFGQGAGEQYF
TRBJ2-3 - TRBV4-1 15 - TGCGCCAGCACACTGTTTGGGGGGGCTCCAGATACGCAGTATTTT CASTLFGGAPDTQYF
TRBJ1-5 - TRBV5-1 14 TRBD1 TGCGCCAGCAGCCTAGGACAGGGCGGTCAGCCCCAGCATTTT CASSLGQGGQPQHF
TRBJ1-1 - TRBV5-1 15 - TGCGCCAGCAGCCCTGGGAGGGCCTGGAACACTGAAGCTTTCTTT CASSPGRAWNTEAFF
TRBJ2-5 - TRBV5-8 15 TRBD1 TGTGCCAGCAGCTTGGGGCAGGGGGCAGGAGAGACTCAGTACTTC CASSLGQGAGETQYF
TRBJ2-7 once TRBV5-1 14 - TGCGCCAGCAGCTTACAGGCTAGCTCCTACGAGCAGTACTTC CASSLQASSYEQYF
TRBJ1-2 - TRBV5-1 14 TRBD1 TGCGCCAGCAGCACAAACACAGGGGGGGTCGGCTACACCTTC CASSTNTGGVGYTF
TRBJ2-7 - TRBV5-1 15 - TGCGCCAGCAGCTTGGGCAACATGCTTACCTACGAGCAGTACTTC CASSLGNMLTYEQYF
TRBJ2-7 - TRBV10-1 15 TRBD1 TGCGCCAGCAGTGGGGCCGGGACAGGGGGATACGAGCAGTACTTC CASSGAGTGGYEQYF
TRBJ2-3 - TRBV7-2 17 TRBD2 TGTGCCAGCAGTATCAGCGGGGTAAGGGGAAGCACAGATACGCAGTATTTT CASSISGVRGSTDTQYF
TRBJ1-2 - TRBV5-5 12 - TGTGCCAGCAGCTCGGGAATCTATGGCTACACCTTC CASSSGIYGYTF
TRBJ2-7 - TRBV18 15 - TGTGCCAGCTCACCGGGCGGGGATAGCTCCTACGAGCAGTACTTC CASSPGGDSSYEQYF
TRBJ2-1 - TRBV28 16 TRBD2 TGTGCCAGCAGTGCCGGGACTAGACTATCCTACAATGAGCAGTTCTTC CASSAGTRLSYNEQFF
TRBJ1-3 - TRBV7-2 16 TRBD1 TGTGCCAGCAGCTTCAGACAGGGGGCGGAGGGAAACACCATATATTTT CASSFRQGAEGNTIYF
TRBJ1-2 - TRBV7-6 13 - TGTGCCAGCAGCTACGAAGGGGGCTATGGCTACACCTTC CASSYEGGYGYTF
TRBJ1-1 - TRBV15 15 TRBD1 TGTGCCACCAGCAGTTTGGGGACAGTGAACACTGAAGCTTTCTTT CATSSLGTVNTEAFF
TRBJ2-4 - TRBV6-6 14 - TGTGCCAGCACCCCTGGGGGAGCCAAAAACATTCAGTACTTC CASTPGGAKNIQYF
TRBJ2-1 - TRBV5-1 14 - TGCGCCAGCAGCCCTACAAGCTCCTACAATGAGCAGTTCTTC CASSPTSSYNEQFF
TRBJ2-7 - TRBV28 13 - TGTGCCAGCAGTTTAGCGGTGACCTACGAGCAGTACTTC CASSLAVTYEQYF
TRBJ1-3 once TRBV5-1 16 TRBD1 TGCGCCAGCAGCTATAACCCCGGGACAGGGGCAAACACCATATATTTT CASSYNPGTGANTIYF
TRBJ2-1 once TRBV28 17 TRBD1 TGTGCCAGCAGCCCCTCAGGGGGACAATTCTCCTACAATGAGCAGTTCTTC CASSPSGGQFSYNEQFF
TRBJ2-3 - TRBV4-1 17 TRBD2 TGCGCCAGCAGCCAAGAGCGCGGGGGGCGCTTTACAGATACGCAGTATTTT CASSQERGGRFTDTQYF
TRBJ1-1 once TRBV6-5 11 - TGTGCCAGCAGTTATCAGGGTCTAGCTTTCTTT CASSYQGLAFF
TRBJ1-2 - TRBV9 14 - TGTGCCAGCAGCGTAAATCGGGGGTTCTATGGCTACACCTTC CASSVNRGFYGYTF
TRBJ1-1 - TRBV7-2 15 - TGTGCCAGCAGCTTAGGCGGCCAGGGGAAGGCTGAAGCTTTCTTT CASSLGGQGKAEAFF
TRBJ1-2 - TRBV21-1 14 - TGTGCCAGCAGCAAAGACGCGCCCTTCTATGGCTACACCTTC CASSKDAPFYGYTF
TRBJ1-1 - TRBV5-1 14 - TGCGCCAGCAGCTTGGTTCGGGCGAACACTGAAGCTTTCTTT CASSLVRANTEAFF
TRBJ2-1 - TRBV10-2 11 - TGCGCCAGCAGTGTTTGGGATGAGCAGTTCTTC CASSVWDEQFF
TRBJ1-1 - TRBV27 13 - TGTGCCAGCAGTTTAAAGCAATCAACTGAAGCTTTCTTT CASSLKQSTEAFF
TRBJ1-1 - TRBV7-2 12 - TGTGCCAGCAGCTTAGCTGGGGGGTCGGCTTTCTTT CASSLAGGSAFF
TRBJ1-3 - TRBV5-5 16 - TGTGCCAGCAGCCAGGAGGGCAGGGGCTCTGGAAACACCATATATTTT CASSQEGRGSGNTIYF
TRBJ2-7 - TRBV7-2 16 - TGTGCCAGCAGCTTAAGCCCCGACCCGGCGGTGCACGAGCAGTACTTC CASSLSPDPAVHEQYF
TRBJ1-5 - TRBV6-1 15 - TGTGCCAGCAGTCGCGCCCCAGGGAGGGGTCAGCCCCAGCATTTT CASSRAPGRGQPQHF
TRBJ2-5 - TRBV5-1 13 TRBD2 TGCGCCAGCAGCGGGGGACTAGCAGAGACCCAGTACTTC CASSGGLAETQYF
TRBJ2-5 - TRBV5-1 17 TRBD2 TGCGCCAGCAGCTTCGACGCGGGGGTAATCAATGGGGCGACCCAGTACTTC CASSFDAGVINGATQYF
TRBJ2-5 - TRBV5-1 16 TRBD1 TGCGCCAGCACCTTTAGGGGACAGCCACCCGGAGAGACCCAGTACTTC CASTFRGQPPGETQYF
TRBJ1-1 - TRBV29-1 14 - TGCAGCGTTGAAGATCGAGGAAGAAACACTGAAGCTTTCTTT CSVEDRGRNTEAFF
TRBJ1-1 - TRBV18 14 TRBD1 TGTGCCAGCTCATTAAACAGGGGCCCCACTGAAGCTTTCTTT CASSLNRGPTEAFF
TRBJ2-2 - TRBV28 18 - TGTGCCAGCAGTTCACCACCGTGGGGGGCAACGAACACCGGGGAGCTGTTTTTT CASSSPPWGATNTGELFF
TRBJ2-1 few TRBV18 20 TRBD2 TGTGCCAGCTCACGCCGGCTTGGGGAAGGTAGCGGGAGAACCTACAATGAGCAGTTCTTC CASSRRLGEGSGRTYNEQFF